Listed below are T cell receptor beta chains from one sample, sequenced in a study of monozygotic twins with inflammatory bowel disease. From its re-call of the 5' RACE reads, TCRdb lists each CDR3 protein once, without DNA. This listing includes some 440,000 distinct CDR3 sequences. Source material: blood. These receptors originate from a human donor with ulcerative colitis or Crohn's disease, or a healthy co-twin of an affected twin (not recorded which). CDR3s include the opening cysteine and the closing phenylalanine or tryptophan.

v_gene: TRBV6-7
len: 15
j_gene: TRBJ2-5
CDR3aa: CASSYCYGGKETQYF

v_gene: TRBV7-9
len: 17
j_gene: TRBJ2-3
CDR3aa: CASSSEWPGGRTDTQYF

v_gene: TRBV5-1
len: 12
j_gene: TRBJ2-2
CDR3aa: CAIQEGAGELFF

v_gene: TRBV7-2
len: 13
j_gene: TRBJ2-3
CDR3aa: CASSLRLTDTQYF

v_gene: TRBV5-1
len: 22
j_gene: TRBJ2-1
CDR3aa: CASSLARTSGGAGDGTYNEQFF

v_gene: TRBV18
len: 17
j_gene: TRBJ2-2
CDR3aa: CASSPRRQAENTGELFF

v_gene: TRBV7-2
len: 12
j_gene: TRBJ1-2
CDR3aa: CASSQRQRGYTF

v_gene: TRBV7-2
len: 12
j_gene: TRBJ1-2
CDR3aa: CASSLVGQGYTF

v_gene: TRBV5-1
len: 14
j_gene: TRBJ2-3
CDR3aa: CASSAGQDPDTQYF

v_gene: TRBV6-5
len: 13
j_gene: TRBJ2-3
CDR3aa: CASSLAFGDTQYF

v_gene: TRBV6-6
len: 14
j_gene: TRBJ1-1
CDR3aa: CASSYRADYTEAFF

v_gene: TRBV5-4
len: 18
j_gene: TRBJ2-3
CDR3aa: CASSGGTSGSENTDTQYF

v_gene: TRBV5-4
len: 14
j_gene: TRBJ2-5
CDR3aa: CASRNSGQKETQYF

v_gene: TRBV7-9
len: 13
j_gene: TRBJ1-2
CDR3aa: CASSSSDALALTF

v_gene: TRBV29-1
len: 16
j_gene: TRBJ1-5
CDR3aa: CSVASVGPRSNQPQHF

v_gene: TRBV5-1
len: 15
j_gene: TRBJ2-1
CDR3aa: CASSPQMGSYNEQFF

v_gene: TRBV4-3
len: 17
j_gene: TRBJ2-3
CDR3aa: CASSQGPGGRSTDTQYF

v_gene: TRBV6-4
len: 15
j_gene: TRBJ2-1
CDR3aa: CASRRTSGGSNEQFF

v_gene: TRBV12-3/TRBV12-4
len: 15
j_gene: TRBJ2-1
CDR3aa: CASTPSSGGRDEQFF

v_gene: TRBV9
len: 14
j_gene: TRBJ2-5
CDR3aa: CASSASSQGETQYF

v_gene: TRBV12-3/TRBV12-4
len: 14
j_gene: TRBJ2-3
CDR3aa: CASLGGGDVDTQYF

v_gene: TRBV7-2
len: 15
j_gene: TRBJ2-6
CDR3aa: CASQLRGAGANVLTF

v_gene: TRBV6-5
len: 16
j_gene: TRBJ2-5
CDR3aa: CASSYSTGPDLETQYF

v_gene: TRBV3-1
len: 15
j_gene: TRBJ1-1
CDR3aa: CASSPRDSGNTEAFF